This T cell receptor beta chain is from a study of T-cell reconstitution after alpha-beta-depleted transplantation in children (dated by TCRdb to the mid-2010s). Background on the whole study: Using TCR repertoire profiling, the study followed T-cell immune reconstitution in a quantitative way in children after TCRalphabeta/CD19-depleted allogeneic hematopoietic cell transplantation. Findings and caveats that apply to the study as a whole: Apparently early alphabetaT-cell count recovery about two months after transplant reportedly relied on only several hundred rapidly expanded clones derived from non-depleted graft cells. In some patients, the high TCRbeta diversity seen at day 60 was put down to recipient T cells and intrathymic progenitors that had survived conditioning. Over subsequent months, a decline in hyperexpanded clone frequencies was noted, and after one year, T-cell counts and TCRbeta diversity were mostly ascribed to newly produced T cells.

The protocol used for the library was PCR. Sequencing instrument: Illumina HiSeq 2500. Molecular barcoding was employed in the preparation of TCR libraries, with unique molecular identifiers being used to normalize TCRbeta repertoire quantification. TCRdb reanalyzed the raw reads on its own, using fastp at Q25 for trimming and MiXCR for clone calling, and kept in-frame beta chains. All rows with the same CDR3 protein become a single entry with the most common DNA and genes. This sample holds hundreds of thousands of distinct CDR3 sequences; about an eighth were observed only once. In total, the top ten clones hold about 2.2% of the sample. Here V drops 2 bases and J drops 0 bases, and the junction holds 6 bases not matched to any gene. The CDR3, cysteine through phenylalanine, is 18 amino acids long. Left in the record is the CDR3 DNA by itself, 54 bases read in frame from the first base. Taken from the germline V gene, the CDR1 and CDR2 loops are SGHRS and YFSETQ.

In the case of this clonotype: Its binding antigen is unknown. No base-level quality is on record; no much larger clone is a single base apart.

The treatment or condition label, as the study defines it: allogeneic hematopoietic cell transplantation with graft depleted of TCRalphabeta T cells and CD19 B cells. The children who served as transplant recipients had been given grafts of TCRalphabeta/CD19-depleted allogeneic hematopoietic cells. This clonotype originated in a male patient under 18 who had a stem cell transplant for acute myeloid leukemia, so the T cells may come from the graft donor. The chain is assembled from TRBV5-1 and TRBJ2-3; 13 bases in between match TRBD2. Sequenced here: PBMCs, mostly from graft donor cells, sampled 360 days after TCRalphabeta/CD19-depleted stem cell transplant. The nucleotide sequence is given as TGCGCCAGCAGCTTAGGACTAGCGGGAGCCGTAAGCACAGATACGCAGTATTTT. It translates as CASSLGLAGAVSTDTQYF. The reference TRBV5-1 and TRBJ2-3 proteins fill in what lies around the CDR3, so the full variable domain reads KAGVTQTPRYLIKTRGQQVTLSCSPISGHRSVSWYQQTPGQGLQFLFEYFSETQRNKGNFPGRFSGRQFSNSRSEMNVSTLELGDSALYLCASSLGLAGAVSTDTQYFGPGTRLTVL.